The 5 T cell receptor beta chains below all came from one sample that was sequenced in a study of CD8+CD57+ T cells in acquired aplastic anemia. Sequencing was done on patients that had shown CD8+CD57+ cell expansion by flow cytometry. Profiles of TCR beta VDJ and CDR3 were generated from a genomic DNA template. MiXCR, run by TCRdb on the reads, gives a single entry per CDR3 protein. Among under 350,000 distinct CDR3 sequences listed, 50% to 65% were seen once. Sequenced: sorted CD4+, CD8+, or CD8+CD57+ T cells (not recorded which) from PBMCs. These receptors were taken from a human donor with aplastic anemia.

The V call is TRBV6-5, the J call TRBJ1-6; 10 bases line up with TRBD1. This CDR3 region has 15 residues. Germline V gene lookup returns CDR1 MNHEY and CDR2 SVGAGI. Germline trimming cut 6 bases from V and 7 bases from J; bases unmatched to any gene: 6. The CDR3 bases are TGTGCCAGCAGGGAGCCGGGACAGGGGAATTCACCCCTCCACTTT. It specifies CASREPGQGNSPLHF.

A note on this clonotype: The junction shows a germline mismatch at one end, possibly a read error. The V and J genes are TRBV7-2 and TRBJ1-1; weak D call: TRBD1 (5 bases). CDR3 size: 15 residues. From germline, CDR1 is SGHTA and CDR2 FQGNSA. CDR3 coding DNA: TGTGCCAGCAGCTCCCAGGCGGGTGGGGGAACTGAAGCCTTCTTT. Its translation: CASSSQAGGGTEAFF.

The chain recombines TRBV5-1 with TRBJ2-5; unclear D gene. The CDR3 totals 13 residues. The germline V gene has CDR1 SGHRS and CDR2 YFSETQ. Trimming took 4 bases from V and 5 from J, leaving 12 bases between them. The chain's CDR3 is CASSPGDTETQYF. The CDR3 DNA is TGCGCCAGCAGCCCGGGCGACACGGAGACCCAGTACTTC.

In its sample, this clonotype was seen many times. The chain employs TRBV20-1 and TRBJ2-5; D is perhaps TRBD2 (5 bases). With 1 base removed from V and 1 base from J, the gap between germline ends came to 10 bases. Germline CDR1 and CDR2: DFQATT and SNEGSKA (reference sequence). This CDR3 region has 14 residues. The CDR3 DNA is TGCAGTGCTAGAGTAGGTCTAGCCCAAGAGACCCAGTACTTC. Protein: CSARVGLAQETQYF.

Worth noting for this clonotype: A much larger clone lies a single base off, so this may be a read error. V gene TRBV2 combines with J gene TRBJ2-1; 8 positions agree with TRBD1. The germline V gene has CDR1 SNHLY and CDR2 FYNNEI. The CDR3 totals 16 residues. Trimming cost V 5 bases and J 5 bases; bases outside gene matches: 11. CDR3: CASSPLQTGDHNEQFF. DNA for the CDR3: TGTGCCAGCAGTCCGCTCCAGACAGGGGATCACAATGAGCAGTTCTTC.